This is a list of T cell receptor beta chains from one sample in a study of CD8+ T cells in alopecia areata. The protocol was immunoSEQ multiplex PCR, while the TCRdb copy is restricted to in-frame clones and leaves out a portion. The data show 130,000 or so clones, 85% to 90% seen once. The source material was CD8+ T cells sorted from blood, sampled at week 4, from a patient treated with tofacitinib. Receptor source: a human donor with alopecia areata. The CDR3 runs from the conserved cysteine through the conserved F or W. D genes are given only for firm matches. Clone size is not always given. Where it is, it says once, few, many or a class for expanded clones.

J | length | V | D | size | DNA | CDR3
TRBJ2-1 | 18 | TRBV11-2 | TRBD2 | - | TGTGCCAGCAGCTTAGGATTGAGCGGGAGGCCCCTCTACAATGAGCAGTTCTTC | CASSLGLSGRPLYNEQFF
TRBJ2-7 | 14 | TRBV13 | TRBD2 | - | TGTGCCAGCAGCTTCCAGCGGGAGGGGTACGAGCAGTACTTC | CASSFQREGYEQYF
TRBJ2-7 | 17 | TRBV27 | TRBD1 | - | TGTGCCAGCAGTTTAGTCCCACCGGGACAGGGCGACTACGAGCAGTACTTC | CASSLVPPGQGDYEQYF
TRBJ2-5 | 15 | TRBV9 | TRBD2 | - | TGTGCCAGCAGCGCCGGATCTAGCGGCCAAGAGACCCAGTACTTC | CASSAGSSGQETQYF
TRBJ2-2 | 13 | TRBV6-1 | - | - | TGTGCCAGCAGTGAAGGGAGGGTTGGGGAGCTGTTTTTT | CASSEGRVGELFF
TRBJ1-1 | 16 | TRBV7-9 | TRBD1 | once | TGTGCCAGCAGCCTGGACAGGGGTTATGGAAACACTGAAGCTTTCTTT | CASSLDRGYGNTEAFF
TRBJ2-7 | 17 | TRBV11-2 | - | - | TGTGCCAGCAGCTGGCCCCGGGACGGAAGGAGCTCCTACGAGCAGTACTTC | CASSWPRDGRSSYEQYF
TRBJ1-2 | 15 | TRBV7-9 | - | few | TGTGCCAGCAGCGACCAACGGTGGAGGGAGAATGGCTACACCTTC | CASSDQRWRENGYTF
TRBJ2-1 | 15 | TRBV9 | TRBD2 | - | TGTGCCAGCAGCGTAGCTGGGACTAGCGGGAATGAGCAGTTCTTC | CASSVAGTSGNEQFF
TRBJ2-7 | 15 | TRBV25-1 | TRBD2 | - | TGTGCCAGCAGTGAATCTACTAGCGGGGACCACGAGCAGTACTTC | CASSESTSGDHEQYF
TRBJ1-1 | 14 | TRBV27 | - | - | TGTGCCAGCAGTTTCGGCAGTATGAACACTGAAGCTTTCTTT | CASSFGSMNTEAFF
TRBJ2-1 | 21 | TRBV4-1 | TRBD2 | - | TGCGCCAGCAGCCCAAGGGTGGCCCGGACTAGCGCCGCGAGCTCCTACAATGAGCAGTTCTTC | CASSPRVARTSAASSYNEQFF
TRBJ1-1 | 12 | TRBV5-4 | - | - | TGTGCCAGCAGAGGGCAGGGACTCGTCGCTTTCTTT | CASRGQGLVAFF
TRBJ2-7 | 18 | TRBV23-1 | TRBD1 | - | TGCGCCAGCAGTCAGCCAGGGGGTTTACCAATCTACTCCTACGAGCAGTACTTC | CASSQPGGLPIYSYEQYF
TRBJ2-3 | 16 | TRBV6-5 | TRBD1 | - | TGTGCCAGCAGTTACTCGACAGGGGAATTAACAGATACGCAGTATTTT | CASSYSTGELTDTQYF
TRBJ2-1 | 15 | TRBV7-6 | - | - | TGTGCCAGCAGCTTAGGTCAGGGAATGGGGAATGAGCAGTTCTTC | CASSLGQGMGNEQFF
TRBJ2-2 | 12 | TRBV9 | - | - | TGTGCCAGCAGCGTAGGCACCGGGGAGCTGTTTTTT | CASSVGTGELFF
TRBJ1-2 | 13 | TRBV27 | - | - | TGTGCCAGCGGCAGGGGTGCCAACTATGGCTACACCTTC | CASGRGANYGYTF
TRBJ2-3 | 12 | TRBV5-4 | - | - | TGTGCCAGCAGCTCGGGAGCAGATACGCAGTATTTT | CASSSGADTQYF
TRBJ2-5 | 13 | TRBV5-1 | - | - | TGCGCCAGCAGCTTGGAAATAGGGGAGACCCAGTACTTC | CASSLEIGETQYF
TRBJ2-7 | 14 | TRBV5-1 | - | few | TGCGCCAGCAGCTTGTATTTCGGTCGCCTCGGGCAGTACTTC | CASSLYFGRLGQYF
TRBJ2-5 | 14 | TRBV10-3 | - | - | TGTGCCATCAGCGACACCTTGTACCAAGAGACCCAGTACTTC | CAISDTLYQETQYF
TRBJ2-3 | 12 | TRBV7-9 | - | - | TGTGCCAGCAGCACCGGGCCAGATACGCAGTATTTT | CASSTGPDTQYF
TRBJ1-1 | 16 | TRBV7-4 | TRBD1 | - | TGTGCCAGCAGCTTGGGACAGGGGCCCATGAACACTGAAGCTTTCTTT | CASSLGQGPMNTEAFF
TRBJ2-1 | 16 | TRBV2 | TRBD2 | - | TGTGCCAGCAGGATATCTAGCGGGGGGACCTACAATGAGCAGTTCTTC | CASRISSGGTYNEQFF
TRBJ2-2 | 14 | TRBV12-5 | TRBD1 | - | TGTGCTAGCACGACAGGGGGAAAGGCCGGGGAGCTGTTTTTT | CASTTGGKAGELFF
TRBJ2-2 | 17 | TRBV5-1 | TRBD1 | - | TGCGCCAGCAGCTTGGCCCTAGTGGACAGGATGAGCAGGGAGCTGTTTTTT | CASSLALVDRMSRELFF
TRBJ2-1 | 15 | TRBV13 | - | - | TGTGCCAGCCTGAAGAAGGGTTACGCACACAATGAGCAGTTCTTC | CASLKKGYAHNEQFF
TRBJ2-1 | 15 | TRBV9 | TRBD1 | - | TGTGCCAGCAGCGTCGGACAGGGGTACAACAATGAGCAGTTCTTC | CASSVGQGYNNEQFF
TRBJ2-2 | 15 | TRBV9 | - | - | TGTGCCAGCAGCGTTCGAGGTAGTCAGACCGGGGAGCTGTTTTTT | CASSVRGSQTGELFF
TRBJ2-1 | 9 | TRBV29-1 | - | few | TGCAGCGCGGAAAATGAGCAGTTCTTC | CSAENEQFF
TRBJ2-5 | 15 | TRBV7-2 | - | once | TGTGCCAGCAGCTTAAACTTTCTTAGGGTGGAGACCCAGTACTTC | CASSLNFLRVETQYF
TRBJ2-1 | 13 | TRBV28 | TRBD1 | - | TGTGCCAGCAGTTCCGGGACAGAACATGAGCAGTTCTTC | CASSSGTEHEQFF
TRBJ2-1 | 16 | TRBV5-1 | - | - | TGCGCCAGCAGCACCGGGGGACAGAGCTCCTACAATGAGCAGTTCTTC | CASSTGGQSSYNEQFF
TRBJ2-3 | 18 | TRBV27 | TRBD2 | - | TGTGCCAGCAGTCAACAGACGTGGCGGGGGGACTCCATAGATACGCAGTATTTT | CASSQQTWRGDSIDTQYF
TRBJ2-5 | 14 | TRBV5-4 | TRBD2 | - | TGTGCCAGCAGCTTGGGGGGACTAGTCGAGACCCAGTACTTC | CASSLGGLVETQYF
TRBJ2-2 | 12 | TRBV19 | TRBD2 | - | TGTGCCAGTACCGGACTAGCCGGGGAGCTGTTTTTT | CASTGLAGELFF
TRBJ2-3 | 15 | TRBV27 | TRBD1 | once | TGTGCCAGCAGGACCTGGACAGGGGGCACAGATACGCAGTATTTT | CASRTWTGGTDTQYF
TRBJ2-5 | 12 | TRBV30 | - | - | TGTGCCTGGGGCCGCAGTCAAGAGACCCAGTACTTC | CAWGRSQETQYF
TRBJ2-2 | 16 | TRBV6-5 | - | - | TGTGCCAGCAGTTACTCGAAATTCAGGGCCGCTGGGGAGCTGTTTTTT | CASSYSKFRAAGELFF
TRBJ2-3 | 16 | TRBV11-2 | - | medium-sized | TGTGCCAGCAGCTTAGTGCCGGGGGACGGGGCAGATACGCAGTATTTT | CASSLVPGDGADTQYF
TRBJ2-7 | 15 | TRBV5-1 | TRBD2 | - | TGCGCCAGCAGCCCATGGACTAGCGGGAGCTCCGAGCAGTACTTC | CASSPWTSGSSEQYF
TRBJ1-1 | 14 | TRBV2 | - | - | TGTGCCATTATAAGAACCCCAGGGACGGCTGAAGCTTTCTTT | CAIIRTPGTAEAFF
TRBJ1-2 | 15 | TRBV6-5 | TRBD1 | - | TGTGCCAGCAGTCCAAGAGGGGACAGGGTGCATGGCTACACCTTC | CASSPRGDRVHGYTF
TRBJ1-1 | 14 | TRBV29-1 | - | - | TGCAGCGTGGAGTCTCAGGTCGCTCTCTCTGGAGCTTTCTTT | CSVESQVALSGAFF
TRBJ2-7 | 14 | TRBV13 | TRBD1 | - | TGTGCCAGCAGCACCACCGGGACAGTATACGAGCAGTACTTC | CASSTTGTVYEQYF
TRBJ2-1 | 15 | TRBV9 | - | - | TGTGCCAGCAGCCCCGGACTAACCCGTTTGGATGAGCAGTTCTTC | CASSPGLTRLDEQFF
TRBJ2-1 | 19 | TRBV5-1 | TRBD2 | - | TGCGCCAGCACACTACTCGGGACTAGCGGGGGCCCCACCTACAATGAGCAGTTCTTC | CASTLLGTSGGPTYNEQFF
TRBJ1-2 | 13 | TRBV9 | - | - | TGTGCCAGCAGCGTAGATGTGGGGTCTGGCTACACCTTC | CASSVDVGSGYTF
TRBJ1-1 | 13 | TRBV6-5 | - | - | TGTGCCAGCACCTACGGGGGGGACACTGAAGCTTTCTTT | CASTYGGDTEAFF
TRBJ1-2 | 13 | TRBV27 | - | - | TGTGCCAGCAGTAAAAACAGGGTCTATGGCTACACCTTC | CASSKNRVYGYTF
TRBJ2-7 | 14 | TRBV7-9 | TRBD1 | once | TGTGCCAGCAGCTTCTCGGACAGGGGCTACGAGCAGTACTTC | CASSFSDRGYEQYF
TRBJ2-7 | 12 | TRBV6-5 | - | - | TGTGCCAGCATTCTTAAAGGAGACGAGCAGTACTTC | CASILKGDEQYF
TRBJ2-7 | 14 | TRBV10-3 | - | - | TGTGCCATCAGTGAAGGAGTTGCCGGGCACGAGCAGTACTTC | CAISEGVAGHEQYF
TRBJ1-2 | 15 | TRBV27 | - | - | TGTGCCAGCAGTTTATATGGGCCTTCGGACTATGGCTACACCTTC | CASSLYGPSDYGYTF
TRBJ2-2 | 22 | TRBV9 | TRBD2 | once | TGTGCCAGCAGCCTTAATGCCGGTCGGCTAGCGGGAGGTCTGCCGAACACCGGGGAGCTGTTTTTT | CASSLNAGRLAGGLPNTGELFF
TRBJ2-2 | 13 | TRBV29-1 | - | few | TGCAGCGTTGAGGGCAGGATCACCGGGGAGCTGTTTTTT | CSVEGRITGELFF
TRBJ2-7 | 13 | TRBV7-2 | - | - | TGTGCCAGCAGCTTTGGTCCTCTAGCGGAGCAGTACTTC | CASSFGPLAEQYF